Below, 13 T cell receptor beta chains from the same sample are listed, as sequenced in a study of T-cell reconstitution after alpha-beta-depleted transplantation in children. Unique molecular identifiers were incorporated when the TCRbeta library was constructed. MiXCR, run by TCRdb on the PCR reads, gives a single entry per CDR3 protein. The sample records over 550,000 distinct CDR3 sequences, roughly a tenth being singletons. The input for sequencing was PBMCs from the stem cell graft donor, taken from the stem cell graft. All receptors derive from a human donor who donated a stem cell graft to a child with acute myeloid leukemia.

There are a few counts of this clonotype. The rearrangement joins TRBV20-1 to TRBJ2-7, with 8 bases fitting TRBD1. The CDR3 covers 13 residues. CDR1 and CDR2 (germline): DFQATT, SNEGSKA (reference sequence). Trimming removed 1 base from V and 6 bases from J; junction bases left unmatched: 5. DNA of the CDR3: TGCAGTGCTAGAGGGACAGGGATGGGCGAGCAGTACTTC. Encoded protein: CSARGTGMGEQYF.

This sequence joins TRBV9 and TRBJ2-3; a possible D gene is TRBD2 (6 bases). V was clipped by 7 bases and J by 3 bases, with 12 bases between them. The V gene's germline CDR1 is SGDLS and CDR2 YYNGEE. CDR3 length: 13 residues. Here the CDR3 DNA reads TGTGCCAGCTCAATGGGGGGTACAGATACGCAGTATTTT. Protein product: CASSMGGTDTQYF.

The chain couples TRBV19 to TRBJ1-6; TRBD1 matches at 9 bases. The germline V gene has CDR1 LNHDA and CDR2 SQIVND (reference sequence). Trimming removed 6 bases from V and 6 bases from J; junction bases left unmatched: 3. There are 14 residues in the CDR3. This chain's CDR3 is CASSRQGGNSPLHF. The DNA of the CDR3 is TGTGCCAGTAGCCGACAGGGGGGTAATTCACCCCTCCACTTT.

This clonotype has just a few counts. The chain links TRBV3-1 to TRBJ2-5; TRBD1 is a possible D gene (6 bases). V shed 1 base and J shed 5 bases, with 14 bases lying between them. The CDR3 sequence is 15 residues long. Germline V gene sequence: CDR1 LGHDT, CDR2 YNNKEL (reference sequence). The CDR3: CASSQGAGAPETQYF. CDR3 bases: TGTGCCAGCAGCCAAGGGGCAGGGGCCCCGGAGACCCAGTACTTC.

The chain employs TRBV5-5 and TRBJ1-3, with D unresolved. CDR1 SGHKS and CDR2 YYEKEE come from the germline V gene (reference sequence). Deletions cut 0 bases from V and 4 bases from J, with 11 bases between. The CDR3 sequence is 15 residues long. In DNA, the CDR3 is TGTGCCAGCAGCTTGGCCGTTCTGGGCGGAAACACCATATATTTT. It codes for CASSLAVLGGNTIYF.

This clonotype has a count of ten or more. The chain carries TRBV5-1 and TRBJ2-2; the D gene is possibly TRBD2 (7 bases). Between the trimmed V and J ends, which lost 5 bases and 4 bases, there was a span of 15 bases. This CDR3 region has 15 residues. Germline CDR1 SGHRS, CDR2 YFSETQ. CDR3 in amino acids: CASSTGGRGTGELFF. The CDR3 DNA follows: TGCGCCAGCAGTACGGGGGGCCGGGGCACCGGGGAGCTGTTTTTT.

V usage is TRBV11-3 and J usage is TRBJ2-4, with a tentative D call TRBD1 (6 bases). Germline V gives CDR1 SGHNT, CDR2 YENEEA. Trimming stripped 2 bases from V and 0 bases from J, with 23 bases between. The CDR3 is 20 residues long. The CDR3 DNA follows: TGTGCCAGCAGCTTATCCCCCCACGGACAGCTCGATTTAGCCAAAAACATTCAGTACTTC. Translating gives CASSLSPHGQLDLAKNIQYF.

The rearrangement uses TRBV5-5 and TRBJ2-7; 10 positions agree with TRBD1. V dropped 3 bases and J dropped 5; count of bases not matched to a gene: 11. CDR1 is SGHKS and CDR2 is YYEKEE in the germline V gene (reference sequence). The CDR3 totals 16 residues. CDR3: CASSWSRQGARDEQYF. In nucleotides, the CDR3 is TGTGCCAGCAGCTGGTCCAGACAGGGGGCGAGGGACGAGCAGTACTTC.

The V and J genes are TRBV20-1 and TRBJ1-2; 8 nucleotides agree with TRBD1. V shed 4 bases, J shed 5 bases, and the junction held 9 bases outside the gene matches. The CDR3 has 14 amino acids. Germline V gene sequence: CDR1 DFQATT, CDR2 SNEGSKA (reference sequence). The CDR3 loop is CSATPRDRWYGYTF. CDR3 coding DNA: TGCAGTGCTACCCCCCGGGACAGGTGGTATGGCTACACCTTC.

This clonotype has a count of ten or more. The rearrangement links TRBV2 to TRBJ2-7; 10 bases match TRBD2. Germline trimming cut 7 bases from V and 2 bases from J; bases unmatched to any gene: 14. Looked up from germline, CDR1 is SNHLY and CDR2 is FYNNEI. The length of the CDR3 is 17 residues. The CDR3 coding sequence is TGTGCCAGCACAGCTAGCGGGAGTACCCCTCTTCCCTACGAGCAGTACTTC. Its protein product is CASTASGSTPLPYEQYF.

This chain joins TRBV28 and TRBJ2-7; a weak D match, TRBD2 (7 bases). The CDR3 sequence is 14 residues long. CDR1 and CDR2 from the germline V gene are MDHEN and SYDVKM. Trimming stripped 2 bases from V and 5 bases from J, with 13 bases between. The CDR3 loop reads CASSLAGARDEQYF. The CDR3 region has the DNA TGTGCCAGCAGTTTAGCGGGGGCAAGGGACGAGCAGTACTTC.

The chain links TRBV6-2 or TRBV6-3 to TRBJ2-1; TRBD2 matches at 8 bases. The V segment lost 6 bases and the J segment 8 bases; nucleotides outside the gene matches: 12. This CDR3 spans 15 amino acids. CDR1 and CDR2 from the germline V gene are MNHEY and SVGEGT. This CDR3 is CASRRGSGSGYEQFF. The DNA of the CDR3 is TGTGCCAGCAGGAGGGGGAGCGGGAGTGGATATGAGCAGTTCTTC.

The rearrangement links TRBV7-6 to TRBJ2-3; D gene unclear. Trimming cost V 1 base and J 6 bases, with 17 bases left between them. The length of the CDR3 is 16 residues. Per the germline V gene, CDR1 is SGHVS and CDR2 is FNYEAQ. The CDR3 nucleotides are TGTGCCAGCAGCTTAGGTACACCTTGGGCTTCGGATACGCAGTATTTT. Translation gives CASSLGTPWASDTQYF.